This TCR beta chain appears in the sequencing data of a study of T cell responses to AZD1222 COVID-19 vaccine (dated by TCRdb to the early 2020s). About the investigation overall: A total of 230 to 250 trial participants underwent TCR sequencing, of whom some 210 received two doses of AZD1222 and approximately 25 received two doses of the MenACWY control vaccine. Trial participants were enrolled by age into 18-55, 56-69 and 70-plus year subgroups, with about 150, 27 and 61 TCR-sequenced participants respectively.

As to this clone: Its antigen is currently not known. One base away there is no much larger clone; base qualities are not given.

The CDR3 starts with the cysteine, ends with the phenylalanine, and has 15 residues. The CDR3 DNA has 45 bases and is translated from base 1. The V and J ends are trimmed by 4 bases and 5 bases, leaving 16 bases between them. CDR1 SGHRS and CDR2 YFSETQ are derived from the germline V gene. The meaning of the sample's time point label: about 28 days (+/-7) after the second vaccine dose. AZD1222 recipients with second doses at about 4 weeks or about 12 weeks were pooled, because spike-specific TCR depth and breadth did not differ between schedules. Samples from vaccinated people were obtained from the UK trials COV001 and COV002, which included a single-blind randomized controlled phase 2/3 trial of AZD1222 (ChAdOx1 nCoV-19) in healthy adults. For TCRbeta chain sequencing, PBMC samples from trial participants were taken at day 0 and at day 28 after the second dose. Beyond this particular receptor, the publication reports: CD4 TCRs associated with the vaccine covered the entire spike protein, and the dominant responses were in regions 160-218 and 743-854. After two AZD1222 doses, both the breadth and the depth of spike-specific TCRs were significantly higher than at day 0 and than in MenACWY recipients. Conclusions about previously exposed vaccinees are limited because only a handful of AZD1222 recipients were SARS-CoV-2 seropositive at baseline. Because no day 14 peak-response samples were available, repertoires were characterized only after the peak T cell response. Epitopes outside the regions mutated in the B.1.351 and B.1.1.7 variants were reportedly recognized by nearly half of the unique spike-specific TCRs. The 56-69-year group was small, and its depth increase did not reach significance, likely because of low power. Participants were mostly white British, with more females than males. The authors suggested clonal diversity may have been underestimated.

The CDR3 regions of human TCRbeta chains were subjected to immunosequencing. On the study's bioinformatics: TCRs in the repertoires were matched against a reference library of SARS-CoV-2-specific TCRs that had been generated with the MIRA antigen-specificity platform. Breadth was defined as the fraction of unique TCRs that were SARS-CoV-2-associated. Depth was defined as the fraction of total T cells that were SARS-CoV-2-associated. Using the MIRA data, each spike-specific TCR was assigned both to the spike region to which the TCR was reactive and to a CD4 or CD8 class. Log10-transformed breadth and depth values were compared by one-way ANOVA with Sidak's multiple comparisons tests. What TCRdb holds here is the immuneACCESS table cut down to in-frame rearrangements. Part of the clones is not present; checked against another copy, under half of the missing clones reflect an unresolved V gene, and the others are unexplained. From that table come the V and J calls and clone size; the DNA was used to work out D and trimming. Here the sample has about 74,000 clones; approximately 89% occur a single time. The top ten clones comprise more than 7.5% of the sample.

The sequence derives from an adult who received the AZD1222 COVID-19 vaccine. The V and J genes are TRBV5-1 and TRBJ1-5, and TRBD1 may be the D gene, going by 6 matching bases. The sample consisted of peripheral blood, taken 28 days after the second AZD1222 dose. The CDR3 region reads CASSPQGSNDQPQHF. The sequenced DNA: TGCGCCAGCAGCCCCCAGGGGTCGAACGATCAGCCCCAGCATTTT. Reference TRBV5-1 and TRBJ1-5 genes cover what lies past the CDR3, so the full variable domain is KAGVTQTPRYLIKTRGQQVTLSCSPISGHRSVSWYQQTPGQGLQFLFEYFSETQRNKGNFPGRFSGRQFSNSRSEMNVSTLELGDSALYLCASSPQGSNDQPQHFGDGTRLSIL.